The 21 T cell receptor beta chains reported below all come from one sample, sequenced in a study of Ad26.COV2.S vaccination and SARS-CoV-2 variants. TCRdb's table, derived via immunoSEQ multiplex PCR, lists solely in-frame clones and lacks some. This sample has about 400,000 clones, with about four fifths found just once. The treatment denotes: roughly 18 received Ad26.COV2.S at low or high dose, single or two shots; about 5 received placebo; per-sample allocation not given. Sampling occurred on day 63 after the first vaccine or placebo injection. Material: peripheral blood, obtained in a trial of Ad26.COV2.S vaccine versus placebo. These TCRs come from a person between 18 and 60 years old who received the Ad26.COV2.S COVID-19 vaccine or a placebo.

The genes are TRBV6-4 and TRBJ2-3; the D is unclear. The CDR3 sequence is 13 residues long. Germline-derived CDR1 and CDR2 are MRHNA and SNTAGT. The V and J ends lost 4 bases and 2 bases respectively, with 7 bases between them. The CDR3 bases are TGTGCCAGCAGTGCCGAGACCACAGATACGCAGTATTTT. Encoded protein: CASSAETTDTQYF.

The DNA for the CDR3 is TGTGCCAGTACCGCCGGGTGGAGGGGAGAATTCCGTGGCTACACCTTC. It is translated as CASTAGWRGEFRGYTF. The chain recombines TRBV27 with TRBJ1-2; weak D call: TRBD1 (5 bases). The CDR3 loop spans 16 amino acids. CDR1 is MNHEY, CDR2 SMNVEV, per germline (reference sequence). Trimming shortened V by 9 bases and J by 7 bases, and 27 bases separated the two germline ends.

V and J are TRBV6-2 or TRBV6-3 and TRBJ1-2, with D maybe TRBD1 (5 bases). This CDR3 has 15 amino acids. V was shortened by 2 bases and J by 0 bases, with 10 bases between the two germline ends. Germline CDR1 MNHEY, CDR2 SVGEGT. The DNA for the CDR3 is TGTGCCAGCAGTTACGAGGGACGCCCTAACTATGGCTACACCTTC. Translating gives CASSYEGRPNYGYTF.

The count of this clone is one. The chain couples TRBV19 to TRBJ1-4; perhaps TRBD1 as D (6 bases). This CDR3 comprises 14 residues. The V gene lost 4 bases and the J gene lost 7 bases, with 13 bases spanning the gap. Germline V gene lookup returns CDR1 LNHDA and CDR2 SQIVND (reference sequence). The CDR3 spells CASSRGASGEKLFF. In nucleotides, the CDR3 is TGTGCCAGTAGTAGGGGGGCTTCGGGTGAAAAACTGTTTTTT.

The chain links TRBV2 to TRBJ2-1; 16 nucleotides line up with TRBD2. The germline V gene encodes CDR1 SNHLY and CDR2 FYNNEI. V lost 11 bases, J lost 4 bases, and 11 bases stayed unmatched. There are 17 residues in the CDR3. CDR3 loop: CACSGTSGRAGYNEQFF. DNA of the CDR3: TGTGCCTGCTCCGGGACTAGCGGGAGGGCGGGTTACAATGAGCAGTTCTTC.

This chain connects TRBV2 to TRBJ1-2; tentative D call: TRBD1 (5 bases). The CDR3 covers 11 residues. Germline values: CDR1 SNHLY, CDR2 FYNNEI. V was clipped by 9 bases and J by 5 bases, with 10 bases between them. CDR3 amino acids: CASQGWYGYTF. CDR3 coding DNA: TGTGCCAGTCAGGGTTGGTATGGCTACACCTTC. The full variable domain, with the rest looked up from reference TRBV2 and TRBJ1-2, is EPEVTQTPSHQVTQMGQEVILRCVPISNHLYFYWYRQILGQKVEFLVSFYNNEISEKSEIFDDQFSVERPDGSNFTLKIRSTKLEDSAMYFCASQGWYGYTFGSGTRLTVV.

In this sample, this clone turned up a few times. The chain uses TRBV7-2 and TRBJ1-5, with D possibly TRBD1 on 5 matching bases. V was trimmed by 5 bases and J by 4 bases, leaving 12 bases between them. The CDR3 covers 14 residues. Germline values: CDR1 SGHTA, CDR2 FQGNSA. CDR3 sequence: CASSPRRGNQPQHF. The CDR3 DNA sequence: TGTGCCAGCAGCCCTCGGCGGGGGAATCAGCCCCAGCATTTT.

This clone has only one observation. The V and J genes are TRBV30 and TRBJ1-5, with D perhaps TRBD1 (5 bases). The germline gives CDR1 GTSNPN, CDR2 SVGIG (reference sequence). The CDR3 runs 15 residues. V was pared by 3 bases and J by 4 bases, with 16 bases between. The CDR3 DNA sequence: TGTGCCTGGAGCGGGGGTGGGGGTCTTAATCAGCCCCAGCATTTT. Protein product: CAWSGGGGLNQPQHF.

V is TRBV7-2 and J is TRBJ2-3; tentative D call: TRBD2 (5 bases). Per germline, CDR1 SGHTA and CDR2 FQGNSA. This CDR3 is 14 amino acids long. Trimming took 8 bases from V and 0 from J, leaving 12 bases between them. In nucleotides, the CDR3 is TGTGCCAGCGCGGAGCGGCGTAGCACAGATACGCAGTATTTT. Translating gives CASAERRSTDTQYF.

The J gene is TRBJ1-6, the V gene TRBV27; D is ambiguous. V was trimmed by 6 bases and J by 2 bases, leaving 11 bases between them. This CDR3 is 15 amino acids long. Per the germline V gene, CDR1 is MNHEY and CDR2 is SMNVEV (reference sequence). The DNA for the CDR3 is TGTGCCAGCAGACCTAGTAGCACCTATAATTCACCCCTCCACTTT. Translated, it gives CASRPSSTYNSPLHF.

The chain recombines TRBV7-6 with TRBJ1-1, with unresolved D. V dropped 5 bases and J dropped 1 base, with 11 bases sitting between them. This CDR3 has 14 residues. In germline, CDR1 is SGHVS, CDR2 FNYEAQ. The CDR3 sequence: CASSPPPRNTEAFF. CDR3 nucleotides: TGTGCCAGCAGCCCACCCCCGAGGAACACTGAAGCTTTCTTT.

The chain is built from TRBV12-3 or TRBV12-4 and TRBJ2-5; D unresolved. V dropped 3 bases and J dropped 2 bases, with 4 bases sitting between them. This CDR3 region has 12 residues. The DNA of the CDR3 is TGTGCCAGCAGTTTGCTACAAGAGACCCAGTACTTC. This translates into CASSLLQETQYF.

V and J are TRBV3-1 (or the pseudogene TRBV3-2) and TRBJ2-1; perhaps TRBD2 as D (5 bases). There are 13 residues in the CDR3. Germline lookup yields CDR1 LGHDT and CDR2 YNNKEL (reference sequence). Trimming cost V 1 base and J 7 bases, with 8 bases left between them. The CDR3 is CASSQAGGNEQFF. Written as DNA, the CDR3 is TGTGCCAGCAGCCAAGCGGGCGGGAATGAGCAGTTCTTC.

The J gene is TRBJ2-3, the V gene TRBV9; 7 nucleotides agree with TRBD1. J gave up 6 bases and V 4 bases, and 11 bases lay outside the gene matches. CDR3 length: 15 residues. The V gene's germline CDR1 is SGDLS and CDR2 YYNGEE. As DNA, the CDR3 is TGTGCCAGCAGCCCTGGGACAGAAATTAGGGATACGCAGTATTTT. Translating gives CASSPGTEIRDTQYF.

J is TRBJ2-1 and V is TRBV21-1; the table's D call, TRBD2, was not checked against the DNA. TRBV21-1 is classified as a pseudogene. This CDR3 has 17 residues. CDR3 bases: TGTGCCAGCATTATTCGCCCTGGCTGGGAGGGGAGAGATGAGCAGTTCTTC. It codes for CASIIRPGWEGRDEQFF.

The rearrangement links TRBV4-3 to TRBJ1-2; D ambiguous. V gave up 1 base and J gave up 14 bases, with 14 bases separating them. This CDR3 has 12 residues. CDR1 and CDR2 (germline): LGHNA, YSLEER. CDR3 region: CASSQGLGAVTF. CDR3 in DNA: TGCGCCAGCAGCCAAGGGCTTGGAGCAGTGACCTTC.

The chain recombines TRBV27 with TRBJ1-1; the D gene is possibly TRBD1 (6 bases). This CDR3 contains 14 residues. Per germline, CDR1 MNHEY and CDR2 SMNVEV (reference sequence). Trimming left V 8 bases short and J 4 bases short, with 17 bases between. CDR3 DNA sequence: TGTGCCAGCTCGCTTTTGGGGGCTTTCACTGAAGCTTTCTTT. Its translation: CASSLLGAFTEAFF.

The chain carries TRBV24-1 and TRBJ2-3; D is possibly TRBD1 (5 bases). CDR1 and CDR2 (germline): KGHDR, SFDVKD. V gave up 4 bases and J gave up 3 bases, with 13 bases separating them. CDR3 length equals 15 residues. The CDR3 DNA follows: TGTGCCACCAGTGAGTCGACAGCTTTGACAGATACGCAGTATTTT. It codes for CATSESTALTDTQYF.

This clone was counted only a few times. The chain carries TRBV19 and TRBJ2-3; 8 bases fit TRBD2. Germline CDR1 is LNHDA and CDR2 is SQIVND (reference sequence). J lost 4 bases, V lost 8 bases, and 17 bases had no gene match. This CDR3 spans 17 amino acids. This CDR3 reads CASRGARAGVVADTQYF. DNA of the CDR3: TGTGCCAGTCGGGGGGCCCGAGCGGGAGTGGTAGCAGATACGCAGTATTTT. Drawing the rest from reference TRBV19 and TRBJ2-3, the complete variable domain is DGGITQSPKYLFRKEGQNVTLSCEQNLNHDAMYWYRQDPGQGLRLIYYSQIVNDFQKGDIAEGYSVSREKKESFPLTVTSAQKNPTAFYLCASRGARAGVVADTQYFGPGTRLTVL.

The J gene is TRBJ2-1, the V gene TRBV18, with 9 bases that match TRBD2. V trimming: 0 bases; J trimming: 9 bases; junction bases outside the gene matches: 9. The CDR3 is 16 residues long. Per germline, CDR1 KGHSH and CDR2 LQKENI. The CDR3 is CASSPPAGLAFGEQFF. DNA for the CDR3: TGTGCCAGCTCACCACCGGCGGGACTAGCTTTTGGTGAGCAGTTCTTC.

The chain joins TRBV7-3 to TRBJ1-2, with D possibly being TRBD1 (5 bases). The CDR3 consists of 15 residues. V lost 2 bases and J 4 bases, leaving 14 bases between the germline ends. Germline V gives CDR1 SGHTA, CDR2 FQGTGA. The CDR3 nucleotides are TGTGCCAGCAGCTTACCGAATAGACAGACCTATGGCTACACCTTC. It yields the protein CASSLPNRQTYGYTF.